This TCR beta chain was sequenced during a study of tumor T cells in aggressive B-cell lymphoma. Repertoires were generated with immunoSEQ multiplex PCR, while TCRdb's copy carries only in-frame clones and drops some. In the table there are about 3,200 clones, around 68% of which are singletons. The CDR3 length is 13 residues. The V end was cut by 6 bases, the J end by 3 bases, with 9 bases between. From germline, CDR1 is SNHLY and CDR2 FYNNEI. This chain links TRBV2 with TRBJ1-5; no clear D. The specimen was tumor tissue. This TCR came from an adult with diffuse large B cell lymphoma. CDR3 coding DNA: TGTGCCAGCAGCCGGGAGACCAATCAGCCCCAGCATTTT. It translates to CASSRETNQPQHF.